This T cell receptor beta chain is from a study of OX40 agonist ivuxolimab in advanced cancers. At the level of the study: Males comprised 82.7% of the group, whose mean age was approximately 62 years (range roughly 20 to 90). Prior anti-PD-1, anti-PD-L1 or anti-CTLA-4 therapy was allowed; around 40% had some.

Here immunoSEQ multiplex PCR was the method, and the copy in TCRdb shows in-frame clones only, minus some. The repertoire includes around 25,000 clones, around 81% of them detected once, and 20% to 25% sits in the top ten. As to this clone: Its antigen is currently unknown.

In germline, CDR1 is SGHNT, CDR2 YENEEA. The CDR3 has 16 residues. The J segment lost 3 bases and the V segment lost 5 bases, leaving 10 bases of the junction unmatched. On cycle 4 day 1 and cycle 7 day 1, as well as at baseline, blood was sampled. Findings of the study overall: On average, CD8+ T cells showed a greater number of expanded clones than CD4+.

The chain is built from TRBV11-3 and TRBJ2-3; 8 bases align to TRBD1. The source material was CD4+ or CD8+ T cells sorted from blood, sampled in a trial of the OX40 agonist ivuxolimab. This TCR derives from an adult with an advanced solid tumor such as melanoma, head and neck, liver or kidney cancer. CDR3 sequence reads: CASSPGAGGLTDTQYF. For the CDR3, the DNA is TGTGCCAGCAGCCCAGGGGCAGGGGGCCTTACAGATACGCAGTATTTT.